A selection of T cell receptor beta chains follows, all from one sample in a study of response to subunit inactivated influenza vaccine. One entry per CDR3 protein, called by TCRdb with MiXCR from the RT-PCR reads. The sample holds hundreds of thousands of distinct CDR3 sequences, about 7.6% seen once. Sequenced here: PBMCs from blood, sampled about 23 months after vaccination. The receptors were sampled from a man aged 45 to 70 who received an inactivated influenza vaccine. CDR3s include the opening cysteine and the closing phenylalanine or tryptophan. D genes are given only for firm matches. Clone size is stated in some rows and not others, as once, few, many or a class when expanded.

j_call d_call clone_size v_call cdr3_nt cdr3_aa
TRBJ2-2 - - TRBV15 TGTGCCACCAGCAGAGATTGGCAGGGTACCGGGGAGCTGTTTTTT CATSRDWQGTGELFF
TRBJ2-1 TRBD1 many TRBV10-3 TGTGCCATCAGTGAGTTACCGGGACAGCCAATCTCCTACAATGAGCAGTTCTTC CAISELPGQPISYNEQFF
TRBJ2-2 - few TRBV11-1 TGTGCCAGCAGCTTAGGGCAGGGGATCTACACCGGGGAGCTGTTTTTT CASSLGQGIYTGELFF
TRBJ2-2 TRBD1 many TRBV5-1 TGCGCCAGCAGCTTCCTGCGGACAGGGAACACCGGGGAGCTGTTTTTT CASSFLRTGNTGELFF
TRBJ1-1 TRBD1 - TRBV4-2 TGTGCCAGCAGCCAAGCCCGGGACAGGGAAACTTTCTTT CASSQARDRETFF
TRBJ2-7 TRBD2 many TRBV27 TGTGCCAGCAGTTTATCTACTAGCGGCTACGAGCAGTACTTC CASSLSTSGYEQYF
TRBJ2-1 - - TRBV18 TGTGCCAGCTCACCTTACGGGAATGAGCAGTTCTTC CASSPYGNEQFF
TRBJ2-1 - many TRBV10-3 TGTGCCATCAGGTCGGGACATCAAAGGAGCGATGAGCAGTTCTTC CAIRSGHQRSDEQFF
TRBJ1-1 - few TRBV20-1 TGCAGTGCTAGTGCGGGACTGAACACTGAAGCTTTCTTT CSASAGLNTEAFF
TRBJ2-7 - many TRBV5-1 TGCGCCAGCAGCTTCCTTCGCGGGCTAGATTACGAGCAGTACTTC CASSFLRGLDYEQYF
TRBJ1-2 - many TRBV7-2 TGTGCCAGCAGCTTAGAGGCGGGTGGCTACACCTTC CASSLEAGGYTF
TRBJ2-5 - many TRBV7-9 TGTGCCAGCAGCTCAACGGGGGGCTATGAGACCCAGTACTTC CASSSTGGYETQYF
TRBJ1-1 - many TRBV12-3/TRBV12-4 TGTGCCAGTCCAGTTTGGGCCGGTTTGAACACTGAAGCTTTCTTT CASPVWAGLNTEAFF
TRBJ1-1 - - TRBV4-1 TGCGCCAGCAGCCCCGGACTGAGCTTTCCGAACACTGAAGCTTTCTTT CASSPGLSFPNTEAFF
TRBJ2-4 TRBD1 - TRBV3-1 TGTGCCAGCAGCCATGGACAGGGCGCAAACATTCAGTACTTC CASSHGQGANIQYF
TRBJ2-5 - few TRBV3-1 TGTGCCAGCAGGTCCAAAATAGTCGAGACCCAGTACTTC CASRSKIVETQYF
TRBJ2-5 - few TRBV19 TGTGCCAGTAGTATAGGCAGGAAGAGAGGAGAGACCCAGTACTTC CASSIGRKRGETQYF
TRBJ2-7 TRBD1 many TRBV25-1 TGTGCCAGCCCTATAGGACAGGGGTCATACGAGCAGTACTTC CASPIGQGSYEQYF
TRBJ2-1 - - TRBV7-2 TGTGCCAGCAGCTTAATTCCCGGACTAAGGAGCTACAATGAGCAGTTCTTC CASSLIPGLRSYNEQFF
TRBJ2-1 - - TRBV7-6 TGTGCCAGCAGCTTAACACAGGGTTTCTTCAATGAGCAGTTCTTC CASSLTQGFFNEQFF
TRBJ1-5 TRBD1 many TRBV20-1 TGCAGTGCTCAGGACAGGGCGGGGCAGCCCCAGCATTTT CSAQDRAGQPQHF
TRBJ2-3 - few TRBV10-2 TGCGCCAGCAGTGAGTCGTACAGGTCAATCACAGATACGCAGTATTTT CASSESYRSITDTQYF
TRBJ1-4 - many TRBV20-1 TGCAGTGCTTCCGACCGCCTTATCTCAACTAATGAAAAACTGTTTTTT CSASDRLISTNEKLFF
TRBJ2-1 - - TRBV2 TGTGCCAGCAGCGCCGGGACGGGGAACAATGAGCAGTTCTTC CASSAGTGNNEQFF
TRBJ1-5 TRBD1 many TRBV29-1 TGCAGCGTTAGACAGGGGGCAGGTCAGCCCCAGCATTTT CSVRQGAGQPQHF
TRBJ2-1 - many TRBV20-1 TGCAGTGCTAGCCGCTATATGGGATCCAATGAGCAGTTCTTC CSASRYMGSNEQFF
TRBJ2-7 - many TRBV28 TGTGCCAGCAGTTACACCCGAGGATACGAGCAGTACTTC CASSYTRGYEQYF
TRBJ1-2 - - TRBV11-2 TGTGCCAGCAGCTTAGTAAAGGTTAACTATGGCTACACCTTC CASSLVKVNYGYTF
TRBJ2-3 TRBD2 - TRBV11-1 TGTGCCAGCAGCGGAGCCGGGACTAGCGGCGCTTCCTTTAGCACAGATACGCAGTATTTT CASSGAGTSGASFSTDTQYF
TRBJ1-2 - - TRBV20-1 TGCAGTGCCAAGGACACGGCTAACTATGGCTACACCTTC CSAKDTANYGYTF
TRBJ1-1 TRBD1 - TRBV2 TGTGCCAGCAGATTAAGGGGGGGGCAGGGGGCTACTGAAGCTTTCTTT CASRLRGGQGATEAFF
TRBJ2-7 TRBD2 - TRBV6-1 TGTGCCAGCAGAGAAACTAGCGGGAGCGAGCAGTACTTC CASRETSGSEQYF
TRBJ2-3 - - TRBV18 TGTGCCAGCTCACCAAGGGGAACAGGGTCAACAGATACGCAGTATTTT CASSPRGTGSTDTQYF
TRBJ1-5 - few TRBV18 TGTGCCAGCTCACCAGGAAGGGACGCCCAGCCCCAGCATTTT CASSPGRDAQPQHF
TRBJ2-7 TRBD2 few TRBV28 TGTGCCAGCAATTTCGGGACTAGCGGCTCCTACGAGCAGTACTTC CASNFGTSGSYEQYF
TRBJ1-5 - many TRBV7-2 TGTGCCAGCAGCTTAGGCAGGGGAAGCAATCAGCCCCAGCATTTT CASSLGRGSNQPQHF
TRBJ2-1 TRBD1 - TRBV28 TGTGCCAGCACCCGATATAGAGGGACAGGGTACTATGAGCAGTTCTTC CASTRYRGTGYYEQFF
TRBJ2-2 - - TRBV2 TGTGCCAGCAGTGCGATGCACACCGGGGAGCTGTTTTTT CASSAMHTGELFF
TRBJ2-5 TRBD2 few TRBV4-1 TGCGCCAGCAGCGTTAGACGGGGGGTTCAAGAGACCCAGTACTTC CASSVRRGVQETQYF
TRBJ2-2 TRBD2 many TRBV28 TGTGCCAGCAGTTTCAGGACTAGCGGGGGTTCGAACACCGGGGAGCTGTTTTTT CASSFRTSGGSNTGELFF